The 19 T cell receptor beta chains listed next were all sequenced from one sample in a study of shared clonotypes between healthy human individuals. Clones were sequenced by immunoSEQ multiplex PCR, and TCRdb holds only the in-frame ones, with some missing. The table lists roughly 300,000 clones, more than 75% of them singletons. Sequenced material: memory CD8+ T cells sorted from blood. Subset indicated: CD45RO+ cells pooled with CCR7-negative TemRA cells. The receptors were gathered from a man aged 18 to 29 in good health.

The chain combines TRBV7-2 with TRBJ1-5, with a weak D call TRBD1 (5 bases). V was pared by 4 bases and J by 5 bases, with 12 bases between. Per the germline V gene, CDR1 is SGHTA and CDR2 is FQGNSA. The CDR3 is 14 amino acids. The CDR3 DNA reads TGTGCCAGCAGCTCAGGGAGATGGGATCAGCCCCAGCATTTT. This translates into CASSSGRWDQPQHF.

The chain employs TRBV29-1 and TRBJ2-1; 9 nucleotides agree with TRBD2. This CDR3 is built from 15 residues. V trimming: 3 bases; J trimming: 10 bases; junction bases outside the gene matches: 13. Germline CDR1 reads SQVTM; CDR2 reads ANQGSEA. CDR3 loop: CSVDFSAGGRPEQFF. The CDR3 nucleotides are TGCAGCGTTGATTTCTCCGCGGGGGGGCGACCCGAGCAGTTCTTC.

The chain links TRBV6-5 to TRBJ2-2; 7 nucleotides align to TRBD1. After removal of 3 bases from V and 2 bases from J, the junction contained 3 bases not matched to a gene. This CDR3 is 15 amino acids long. In germline, CDR1 is MNHEY, CDR2 SVGAGI. The CDR3 protein is CASSYGDRNTGELFF. CDR3 coding DNA: TGTGCCAGCAGTTATGGGGACAGAAACACCGGGGAGCTGTTTTTT.

This chain joins TRBV5-6 and TRBJ2-1; possibly TRBD2 for D (5 bases). CDR3 length: 12 amino acids. CDR1 is SGHDT and CDR2 is YYEEEE in the germline V gene. With 4 bases removed from V and 7 bases from J, the gap between germline ends came to 9 bases. The CDR3 spells CASSPTKNEQFF. DNA for the CDR3: TGTGCCAGCAGCCCGACTAAAAATGAGCAGTTCTTC.

The chain combines TRBV4-1 with TRBJ2-1, with D unclear. The CDR3 totals 15 residues. With 0 bases removed from V and 8 bases from J, the gap between germline ends came to 14 bases. Germline V gives CDR1 MGHRA, CDR2 YSYEKL. This chain's CDR3 is CASSQERAPFYEQFF. As DNA, the CDR3 is TGCGCCAGCAGCCAAGAGAGAGCCCCGTTCTATGAGCAGTTCTTC.

The J gene is TRBJ1-1, the V gene TRBV10-3; unclear D gene. V dropped 3 bases and J dropped 4 bases, with 12 bases sitting between them. The CDR3 spans 14 residues. Germline values: CDR1 ENHRY, CDR2 SYGVKD. The chain's CDR3 is CAISDGMGFTEAFF. Here the CDR3 DNA reads TGTGCCATCAGTGACGGTATGGGGTTCACTGAAGCTTTCTTT.

The chain recombines TRBV6-5 with TRBJ1-2, with D possibly being TRBD1 (5 bases). Germline-derived CDR1 and CDR2 are MNHEY and SVGAGI. The CDR3 runs 13 residues. V was clipped by 3 bases and J by 4 bases, with 9 bases between them. The CDR3 DNA follows: TGTGCCAGCAGTTATTTCGGGGGCTATGGCTACACCTTC. This translates into CASSYFGGYGYTF.

The rearrangement uses TRBV7-9 and TRBJ1-1; TRBD1 is a possible D gene (6 bases). This CDR3 spans 16 amino acids. Trimming removed 5 bases from V and 5 bases from J, with 21 bases in between. Germline assignment: CDR1 SEHNR and CDR2 FQNEAQ (reference sequence). The DNA for the CDR3 is TGTGCCAGCAGCCGCTCTCCTTATAGAGGGGGGACTGAAGCTTTCTTT. As protein: CASSRSPYRGGTEAFF. Full variable domain (remainder filled in from reference TRBV7-9 and TRBJ1-1): DTGVSQNPRHKITKRGQNVTFRCDPISEHNRLYWYRQTLGQGPEFLTYFQNEAQLEKSRLLSDRFSAERPKGSFSTLEIQRTEQGDSAMYLCASSRSPYRGGTEAFFGQGTRLTVV.

This clone was recorded many times. The rearrangement joins TRBV9 to TRBJ2-1; TRBD2 matches at 9 bases. The CDR3 is made up of 17 amino acids. Germline-derived CDR1 and CDR2 are SGDLS and YYNGEE. V shed 0 bases and J 2 bases; nucleotides not matched to a gene: 6. The CDR3 region has the DNA TGTGCCAGCAGCGTAGAGGGGAGCGGGGGGCCCTACAATGAGCAGTTCTTC. It translates to CASSVEGSGGPYNEQFF.

This rearrangement joins TRBV5-4 to TRBJ2-4; the match to TRBD2 covers 9 bases. The V gene end was trimmed by 0 bases and the J gene end by 4 bases; junction bases not matched to a gene: 5. The germline gives CDR1 SGHNT, CDR2 YYREEE (reference sequence). CDR3 length equals 16 residues. CDR3 loop: CASSLAGTSSKNIQYF. The DNA of the CDR3 is TGTGCCAGCAGCTTGGCTGGGACTAGCTCTAAAAACATTCAGTACTTC. The full variable domain, rest sourced from reference TRBV5-4 and TRBJ2-4, is ETGVTQSPTHLIKTRGQQVTLRCSSQSGHNTVSWYQQALGQGPQFIFQYYREEENGRGNFPPRFSGLQFPNYSSELNVNALELDDSALYLCASSLAGTSSKNIQYFGAGTRLSVL.

J is TRBJ1-1 and V is TRBV9, with 7 nucleotides matching TRBD1. Trimming at V came to 4 bases and at J to 6 bases, leaving 3 bases not matched to a gene. The CDR3 is made up of 12 amino acids. Per the germline V gene, CDR1 is SGDLS and CDR2 is YYNGEE. The CDR3 DNA is TGTGCCAGCAGCAGGACAGGATCTGAAGCTTTCTTT. Protein product: CASSRTGSEAFF.

The V call is TRBV25-1, the J call TRBJ2-7; 7 nucleotides align to TRBD2. The germline gives CDR1 MGHDK, CDR2 SYGVNS. The length of the CDR3 is 16 residues. The V and J ends lost 1 base and 5 bases, in that order; junction bases with no gene match: 11. The CDR3 is CASSEWLAELRDEQYF. The CDR3 DNA follows: TGTGCCAGCAGTGAATGGCTAGCGGAGCTGCGGGACGAGCAGTACTTC.

This clone was seen more than once but under ten times. The J gene is TRBJ1-5, the V gene TRBV7-6; 9 nucleotides match TRBD1. Germline lookup yields CDR1 SGHVS and CDR2 FNYEAQ. The V segment lost 5 bases and the J segment 2 bases; nucleotides outside the gene matches: 7. This CDR3 is 16 amino acids long. CDR3 sequence reads: CASSPGQGKGNQPQHF. The CDR3 DNA reads as TGTGCCAGCAGCCCCGGACAGGGGAAGGGCAATCAGCCCCAGCATTTT.

The V and J genes are TRBV11-1 and TRBJ2-6, with D uncertain. The CDR3 is made up of 16 amino acids. V was trimmed by 5 bases and J by 2 bases, leaving 13 bases between them. Germline CDR1 SGHAT, CDR2 FQDESV (reference sequence). The CDR3 DNA reads TGTGCCAGCAGCATCCGCCCAGTAGCTGGGGCCAACGTCCTGACTTTC. Its protein product is CASSIRPVAGANVLTF.

The CDR3 here is CASSPGQGAMYEQYF. The CDR3 DNA reads TGTGCCAGCAGCCCTGGACAGGGGGCGATGTACGAGCAGTACTTC. The chain joins TRBV7-9 to TRBJ2-7; TRBD1 aligns across 11 bases. The CDR3 contains 15 residues. In germline, CDR1 is SEHNR, CDR2 FQNEAQ (reference sequence). Trimming removed 5 bases from V and 4 bases from J; junction bases left unmatched: 7.

This chain joins TRBV30 and TRBJ2-7, with 10 positions matching TRBD1. Germline trimming cut 5 bases from V and 3 bases from J; bases unmatched to any gene: 13. This CDR3 contains 16 residues. Germline loops: CDR1 GTSNPN, CDR2 SVGIG (reference sequence). CDR3 nucleotides: TGTGCCTGGGGTCCCAGGTCGGGACAGGGGTTCTACGAGCAGTACTTC. Amino acid sequence: CAWGPRSGQGFYEQYF.

This clone was observed once. The chain links TRBV7-6 to TRBJ2-7; 10 nucleotides line up with TRBD2. CDR3 length: 15 amino acids. V was clipped by 5 bases and J by 3 bases; unmatched bases: 7. Germline V CDR1 and CDR2: SGHVS, FNYEAQ. CDR3 sequence (DNA): TGTGCCAGCAGCCCCCTAGCGGGAGAATACTACGAGCAGTACTTC. It yields the protein CASSPLAGEYYEQYF. Full variable domain (missing parts from reference TRBV7-6 and TRBJ2-7): GAGVSQSPRYKVTKRGQDVALRCDPISGHVSLYWYRQALGQGPEFLTYFNYEAQQDKSGLPNDRFSAERPEGSISTLTIQRTEQRDSAMYRCASSPLAGEYYEQYFGPGTRLTVT.

This clone was detected a few times. The chain couples TRBV2 to TRBJ2-7; D could derive from TRBD1 or TRBD2 (5 bases each). Trimming removed 5 bases from V and 0 bases from J, with 8 bases in between. Germline V lookup: CDR1 SNHLY, CDR2 FYNNEI. This CDR3 has 13 residues. The CDR3: CASSPGSSYEQYF. CDR3 nucleotides: TGTGCCAGCAGTCCAGGGAGCTCCTACGAGCAGTACTTC.

The V and J genes are TRBV7-2 and TRBJ1-6, with TRBD1 matching over 7 bases. The V gene's germline CDR1 is SGHTA and CDR2 FQGNSA. The CDR3 sequence is 17 residues long. Trimming at V came to 4 bases and at J to 6 bases, leaving 12 bases not matched to a gene. The CDR3 nucleotides read TGTGCCAGCAGCTCCCCAGGGTTGGCAGGGGGTAATTCACCCCTCCACTTT. Residues: CASSSPGLAGGNSPLHF.